This T cell receptor beta chain was identified in a study of cytotoxic CD8 clonotypes in ibrutinib-treated CLL. Study-level background: In all, about eleven patients were relapsed/refractory, around 15 were treatment-naive and 17 to 18 were IGHV unmutated.

For this clone: Its antigen is as yet unknown.

Sequencing was designed to attain a depth spanning 1 in 200,000 to 1 in 1 million T cells. Sequencing used immunoSEQ multiplex PCR; TCRdb keeps in-frame clones, though not all of them. The sample has around 70,000 clones, about nine tenths seen once. Study outcomes and limitations: Whereas clonality rose at ibrutinib response, it declined toward baseline at progression.

V shed 4 bases, J shed 6 bases, and the junction held 12 bases outside the gene matches. Germline V gives CDR1 SGHDN, CDR2 FVKESK. This CDR3 is 16 amino acids long. The sequencing here drew on PBMCs, taken after 12 months of ibrutinib treatment. The chain employs TRBV14 and TRBJ2-1; 7 nucleotides line up with TRBD2. This sequence was found in a human donor with chronic lymphocytic leukemia. The CDR3 DNA follows: TGTGCCAGCAGCCCCCGGGACTATGGTTATTCCAATGAGCAGTTCTTC. It encodes CASSPRDYGYSNEQFF.